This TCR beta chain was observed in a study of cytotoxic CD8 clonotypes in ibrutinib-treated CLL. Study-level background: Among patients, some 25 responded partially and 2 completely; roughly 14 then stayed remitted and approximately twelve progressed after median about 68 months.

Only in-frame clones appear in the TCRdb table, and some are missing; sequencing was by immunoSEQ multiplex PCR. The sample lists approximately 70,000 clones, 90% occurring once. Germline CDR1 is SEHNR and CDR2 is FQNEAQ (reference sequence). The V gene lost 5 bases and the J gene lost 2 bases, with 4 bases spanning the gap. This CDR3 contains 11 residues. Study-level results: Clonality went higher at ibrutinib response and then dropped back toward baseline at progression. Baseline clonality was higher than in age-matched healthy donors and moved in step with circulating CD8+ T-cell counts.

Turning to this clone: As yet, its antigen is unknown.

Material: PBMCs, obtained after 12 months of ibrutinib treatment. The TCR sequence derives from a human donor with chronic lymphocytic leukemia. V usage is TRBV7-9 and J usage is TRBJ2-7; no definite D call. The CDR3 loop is CASSLTYEQYF. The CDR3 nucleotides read TGTGCCAGCAGCCTCACCTACGAGCAGTACTTC.